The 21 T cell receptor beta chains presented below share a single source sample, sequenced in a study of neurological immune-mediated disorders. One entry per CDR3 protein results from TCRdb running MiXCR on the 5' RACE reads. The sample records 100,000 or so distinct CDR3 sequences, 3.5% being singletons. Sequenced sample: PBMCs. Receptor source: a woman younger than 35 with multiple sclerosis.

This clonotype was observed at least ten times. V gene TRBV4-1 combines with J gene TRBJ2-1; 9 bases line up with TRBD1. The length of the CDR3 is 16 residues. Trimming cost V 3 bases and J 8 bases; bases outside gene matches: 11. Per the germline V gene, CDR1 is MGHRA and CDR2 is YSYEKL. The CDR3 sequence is CASSHTGTGLFDEQFF. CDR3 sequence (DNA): TGCGCCAGCAGCCATACCGGGACAGGGCTTTTCGATGAGCAGTTCTTC.

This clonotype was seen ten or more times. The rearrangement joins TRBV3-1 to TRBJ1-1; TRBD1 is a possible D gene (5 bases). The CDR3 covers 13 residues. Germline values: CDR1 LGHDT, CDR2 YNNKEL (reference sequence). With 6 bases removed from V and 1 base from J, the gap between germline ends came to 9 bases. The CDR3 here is CASSLQENTEAFF. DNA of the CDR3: TGTGCCAGCAGTTTACAGGAGAACACTGAAGCTTTCTTT.

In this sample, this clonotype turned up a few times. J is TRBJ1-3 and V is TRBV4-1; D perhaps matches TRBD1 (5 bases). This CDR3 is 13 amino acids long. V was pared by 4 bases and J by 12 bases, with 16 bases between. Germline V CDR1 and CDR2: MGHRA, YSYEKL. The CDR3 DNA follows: TGCGCCAGCAGCCGGGACGGCGGGAAAAACATATATTTT. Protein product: CASSRDGGKNIYF.

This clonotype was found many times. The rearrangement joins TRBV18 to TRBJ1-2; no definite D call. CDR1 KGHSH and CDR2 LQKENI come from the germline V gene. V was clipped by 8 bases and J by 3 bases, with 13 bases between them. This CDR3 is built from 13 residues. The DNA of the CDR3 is TGTGCCAGCAGCCCGGGCCGGGACTATGGCTACACCTTC. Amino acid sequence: CASSPGRDYGYTF.

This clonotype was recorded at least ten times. This CDR3 reads CASSLGTSGGGETQYF. CDR3 sequence (DNA): TGCGCCAGCAGCTTGGGGACTAGCGGGGGAGGAGAGACCCAGTACTTC. The chain combines TRBV5-1 with TRBJ2-5; 13 nucleotides line up with TRBD2. The CDR3 is made up of 16 amino acids. The ends lost 0 bases at V and 4 bases at J; junction bases unmatched: 3. Germline assignment: CDR1 SGHRS and CDR2 YFSETQ.

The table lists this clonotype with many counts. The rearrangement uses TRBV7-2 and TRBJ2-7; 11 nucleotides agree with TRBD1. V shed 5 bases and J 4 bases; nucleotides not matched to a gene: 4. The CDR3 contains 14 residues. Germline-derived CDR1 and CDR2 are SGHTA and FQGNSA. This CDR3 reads CASSTDRGPYEQYF. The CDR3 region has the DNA TGTGCCAGCAGCACGGACAGGGGGCCGTACGAGCAGTACTTC. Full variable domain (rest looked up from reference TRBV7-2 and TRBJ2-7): GAGVSQSPSNKVTEKGKDVELRCDPISGHTALYWYRQSLGQGLEFLIYFQGNSAPDKSGLPSDRFSAERTGGSVSTLTIQRTQQEDSAVYLCASSTDRGPYEQYFGPGTRLTVT.

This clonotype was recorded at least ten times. CDR3 loop: CASSPGGSPIYEQYF. As DNA, the CDR3 is TGTGCCAGCAGTCCAGGGGGCAGCCCTATCTACGAGCAGTACTTC. The chain is built from TRBV12-3 or TRBV12-4 and TRBJ2-7; 8 bases line up with TRBD1. The CDR3 sequence is 15 residues long. J was trimmed by 3 bases and V by 5 bases; bases with no gene match: 9.

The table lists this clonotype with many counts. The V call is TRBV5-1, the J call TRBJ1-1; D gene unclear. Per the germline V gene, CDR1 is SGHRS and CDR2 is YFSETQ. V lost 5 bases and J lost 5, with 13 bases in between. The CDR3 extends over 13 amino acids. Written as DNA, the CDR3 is TGCGCCAGCAGAAAGGGTCTGGGGACTGAAGCTTTCTTT. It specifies CASRKGLGTEAFF.

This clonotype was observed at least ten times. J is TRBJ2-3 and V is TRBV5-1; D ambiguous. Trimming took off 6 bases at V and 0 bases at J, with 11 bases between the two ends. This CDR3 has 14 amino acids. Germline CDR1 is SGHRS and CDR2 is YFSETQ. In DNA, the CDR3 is TGCGCCAGCAAACTGCACGCTAGCACAGATACGCAGTATTTT. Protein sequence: CASKLHASTDTQYF. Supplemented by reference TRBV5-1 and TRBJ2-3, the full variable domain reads KAGVTQTPRYLIKTRGQQVTLSCSPISGHRSVSWYQQTPGQGLQFLFEYFSETQRNKGNFPGRFSGRQFSNSRSEMNVSTLELGDSALYLCASKLHASTDTQYFGPGTRLTVL.

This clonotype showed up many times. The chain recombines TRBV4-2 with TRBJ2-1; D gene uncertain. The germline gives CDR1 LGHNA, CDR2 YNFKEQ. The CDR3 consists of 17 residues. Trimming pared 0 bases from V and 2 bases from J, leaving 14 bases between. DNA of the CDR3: TGTGCCAGCAGCCAAGAAGACTCCCGTAACGCCTACAATGAGCAGTTCTTC. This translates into CASSQEDSRNAYNEQFF.

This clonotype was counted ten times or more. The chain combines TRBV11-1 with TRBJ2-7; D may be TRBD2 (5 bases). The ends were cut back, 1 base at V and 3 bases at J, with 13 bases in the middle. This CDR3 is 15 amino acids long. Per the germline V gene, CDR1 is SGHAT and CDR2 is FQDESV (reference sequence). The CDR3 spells CASSLVTSGIYEQYF. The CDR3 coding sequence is TGTGCCAGCAGCTTAGTCACATCGGGGATCTACGAGCAGTACTTC.

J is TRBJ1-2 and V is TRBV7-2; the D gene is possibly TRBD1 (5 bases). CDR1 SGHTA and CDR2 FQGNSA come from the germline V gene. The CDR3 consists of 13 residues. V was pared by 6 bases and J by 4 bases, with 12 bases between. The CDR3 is CASRPSGIYGYTF. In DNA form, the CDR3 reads TGTGCCAGCAGACCCTCAGGGATCTATGGCTACACCTTC.

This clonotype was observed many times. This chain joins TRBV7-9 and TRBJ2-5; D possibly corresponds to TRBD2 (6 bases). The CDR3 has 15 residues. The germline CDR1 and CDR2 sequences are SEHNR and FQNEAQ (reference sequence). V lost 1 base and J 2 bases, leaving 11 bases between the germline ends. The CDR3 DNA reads TGTGCCAGCAGCTTAGGGTACGGGGGACAAGAGACCCAGTACTTC. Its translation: CASSLGYGGQETQYF.

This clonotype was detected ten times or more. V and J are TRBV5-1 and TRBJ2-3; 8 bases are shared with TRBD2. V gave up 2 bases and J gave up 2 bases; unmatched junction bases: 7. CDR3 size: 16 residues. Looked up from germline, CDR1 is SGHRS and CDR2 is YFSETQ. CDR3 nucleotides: TGCGCCAGCAGCTTCAATAGCGGGACGACCACAGATACGCAGTATTTT. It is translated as CASSFNSGTTTDTQYF. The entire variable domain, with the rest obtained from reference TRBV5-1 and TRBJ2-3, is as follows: KAGVTQTPRYLIKTRGQQVTLSCSPISGHRSVSWYQQTPGQGLQFLFEYFSETQRNKGNFPGRFSGRQFSNSRSEMNVSTLELGDSALYLCASSFNSGTTTDTQYFGPGTRLTVL.

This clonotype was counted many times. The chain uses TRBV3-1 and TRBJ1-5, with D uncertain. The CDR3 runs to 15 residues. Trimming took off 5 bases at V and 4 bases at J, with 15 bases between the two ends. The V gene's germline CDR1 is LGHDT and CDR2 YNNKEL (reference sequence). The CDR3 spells CASSAGPDLNQPQHF. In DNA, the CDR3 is TGTGCCAGCAGCGCTGGGCCTGACTTGAATCAGCCCCAGCATTTT. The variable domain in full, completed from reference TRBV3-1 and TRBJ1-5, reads DTAVSQTPKYLVTQMGNDKSIKCEQNLGHDTMYWYKQDSKKFLKIMFSYNNKELIINETVPNRFSPKSPDKAHLNLHINSLELGDSAVYFCASSAGPDLNQPQHFGDGTRLSIL.

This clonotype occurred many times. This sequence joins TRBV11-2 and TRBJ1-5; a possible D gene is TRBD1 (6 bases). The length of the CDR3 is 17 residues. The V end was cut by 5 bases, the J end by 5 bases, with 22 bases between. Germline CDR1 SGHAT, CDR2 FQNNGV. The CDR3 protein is CASSRGGQGYQDQPQHF. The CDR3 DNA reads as TGTGCCAGCAGCCGGGGGGGGCAAGGGTACCAAGATCAGCCCCAGCATTTT.

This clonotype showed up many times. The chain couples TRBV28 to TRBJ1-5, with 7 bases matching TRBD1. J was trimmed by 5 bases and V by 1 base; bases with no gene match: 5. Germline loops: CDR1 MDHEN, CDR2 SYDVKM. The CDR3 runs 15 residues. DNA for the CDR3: TGTGCCAGCAGTTTATCAGGGGGTGCCGATCAGCCCCAGCATTTT. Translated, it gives CASSLSGGADQPQHF.

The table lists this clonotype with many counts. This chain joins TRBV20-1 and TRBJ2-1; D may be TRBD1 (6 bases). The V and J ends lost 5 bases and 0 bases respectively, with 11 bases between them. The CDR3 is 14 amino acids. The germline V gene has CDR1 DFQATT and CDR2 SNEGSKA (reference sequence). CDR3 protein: CSALQGGSYNEQFF. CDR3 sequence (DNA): TGCAGTGCTTTACAGGGCGGCTCCTACAATGAGCAGTTCTTC.

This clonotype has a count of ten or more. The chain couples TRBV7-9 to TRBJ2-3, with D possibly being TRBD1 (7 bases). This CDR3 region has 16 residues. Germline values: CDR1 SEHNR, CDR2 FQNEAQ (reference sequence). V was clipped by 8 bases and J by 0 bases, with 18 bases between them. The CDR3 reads CASVASGGLSTDTQYF. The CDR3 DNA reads TGTGCCAGCGTCGCTTCAGGGGGGCTAAGCACAGATACGCAGTATTTT.

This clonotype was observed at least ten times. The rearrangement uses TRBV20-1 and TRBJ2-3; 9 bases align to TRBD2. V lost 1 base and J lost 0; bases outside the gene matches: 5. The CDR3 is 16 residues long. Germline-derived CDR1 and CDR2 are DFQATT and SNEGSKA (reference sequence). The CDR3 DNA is TGCAGTGCTAGAGCGGAGCGGGGGGCAAGCACAGATACGCAGTATTTT. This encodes CSARAERGASTDTQYF.

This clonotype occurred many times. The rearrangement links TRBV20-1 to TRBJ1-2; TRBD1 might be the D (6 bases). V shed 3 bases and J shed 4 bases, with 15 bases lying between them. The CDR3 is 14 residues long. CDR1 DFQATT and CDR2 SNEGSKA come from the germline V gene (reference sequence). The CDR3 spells CSARYRAEGYGYTF. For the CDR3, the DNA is TGCAGTGCTAGGTACAGGGCGGAAGGCTATGGCTACACCTTC.